This T cell receptor (beta chain) comes out of a study of blood T cell repertoires in COVID-19. Study-level background: The origin of the acute and convalescent COVID-19 samples was the United States, Italy and Spain.

This clone showed up just a few times. Generated by immunoSEQ multiplex PCR, the TCRdb table keeps only in-frame clones and is missing some. The table shows about 210,000 clones, with 65% to 85% occurring only once. From germline, CDR1 is MNHNY and CDR2 SVGAGI (reference sequence). There are 12 residues in the CDR3. V lost 2 bases to trimming and J lost 5 bases, with 6 bases between them. V gene TRBV6-6 combines with J gene TRBJ1-2; D gene ambiguous. The receptor was isolated from a human donor in a cohort sampled during active COVID-19. Source material: peripheral blood. CDR3 coding DNA: TGTGCCAGCAGTTACCCCGAGTATGGCTACACCTTC. Translating it yields CASSYPEYGYTF.